Many counts were recorded for the clone carrying this T cell receptor (beta chain). The J segment lost 1 base and the V segment lost 8 bases, leaving 9 bases of the junction unmatched. The CDR3 contains 14 residues. Germline V lookup: CDR1 SQVTM, CDR2 ANQGSEA. These data belong to a study of T-cell reconstitution after alpha-beta-depleted transplantation in children. This sample's TCRbeta library carried unique molecular identifier barcodes. One entry per CDR3 protein, called by TCRdb with MiXCR from the PCR reads. This sample has 70,000 or so distinct CDR3 sequences, with roughly 10% found just once.

Sequencing used PBMCs, obtained before TCRalphabeta/CD19-depleted stem cell transplant. The rearrangement uses TRBV29-1 and TRBJ2-5, with 8 bases that match TRBD2. The source of this sequence is a boy aged 5 to 17 with acute myeloid leukemia, due to receive a stem cell transplant. The DNA for the CDR3 is TGCAGCAGTGGGCGGGGGGCAGTCCAAGAGACCCAGTACTTC. It encodes CSSGRGAVQETQYF.